The text below deals with one T cell receptor beta chain. Its antigen is not known. This may be a read error: a much more frequent sequence differs by one nucleotide. The data derive from a study of CD8 T cells in ankylosing spondylitis. Study-wide findings and caveats: Blood of patients with ankylosing spondylitis appeared to be characterized by a TCR beta motif of about 8 highly homologous variants. CD8+ cells made up the disease-linked clones, which were relatively rare in peripheral blood. There was reportedly significant enrichment of clones that were disease-linked in matched ankylosing spondylitis synovial fluid.

TCRdb reanalysed the 5' RACE reads using MiXCR and keeps one entry per CDR3 protein. The sample includes 150,000 to 200,000 distinct CDR3 sequences, 10% to 15% seen only once; the top ten take 9.5% to 11%. CDR3 size: 11 residues. From germline, CDR1 is MNHEY and CDR2 SVGEGT. Trimming took off 0 bases at V and 16 bases at J, with 9 bases between the two ends. The sequencing sample was made of blood, either unsorted or a sorted T cell fraction (not recorded which). The V gene is TRBV6-2 or TRBV6-3, the J gene TRBJ2-2; perhaps TRBD1 as D (5 bases). The receptor was derived from a female donor with ankylosing spondylitis or in good health (not recorded which). CDR3 nucleotide sequence: TGTGCCAGCAGTTACTCGGGGCCCGCGTTTTTT. Its protein product is CASSYSGPAFF.